This paragraph reports one T cell receptor (beta chain). No antigen is known for it. Per-base quality was not reported, and no clone a single base away is much larger than it. This sample is drawn from a study of shared clonotypes between healthy human individuals (dated by TCRdb to 2019 to 2021). In terms of the full investigation: Two women and a few men aged 18 to 49 years were included in the cohort. Each donor's leukapheresis produced roughly between about 0.9 and 9.5 billion PBMCs. For each donor, CD4 naive and CD4 memory were each run on three plates, CD8 naive on two plates, and CD8 memory on one plate. To estimate repertoire size and how much clonotype sharing occurs between individuals, the study deeply sequenced the blood TCR repertoires of about 5 healthy adults. To increase sequencing depth and limit assay-specific biases, different laboratories used diverse techniques to prepare libraries and sequence TCR repertoires.

V is pared back by 2 bases and J by 4 bases, with 27 bases lying between the germline termini. Counted from cysteine to phenylalanine, this CDR3 has 20 amino acids. Only CDR3 DNA remains: 60 bases, in frame from the first base. The CDR1 and CDR2 encoded by the germline V gene (reference sequence) are MNHEY and SMNVEV. The donors were healthy, HIV-negative adults with no recently reported acute infections or vaccinations. Only Caucasian adults living in Nashville, Tennessee, USA were represented among the donors. Magnetic negative selection was used to enrich CD4+ T cells, after which naive cells were positively selected on CD45RA and the negative fraction became the memory subset. Blood was obtained by leukapheresis, after which PBMCs were separated by Ficoll-Histopaque density gradient centrifugation and cryopreserved in liquid nitrogen vapor phase. Analytical flow cytometry was used to check the purity and quantity of every magnetically sorted T cell population. Genomic DNA was isolated from each sorted fraction and quantified by UV absorbance on a Nanodrop 2000c.

Study-wide findings and limitations: Because the study included only a small number of donors, the genetic and exposure-history diversity represented was limited. Pairwise subsampling led to the expectation that sequencing depth would affect the degree of clonotype sharing among donors. Estimated clonotype richness was generally larger for naive than for memory subsets. Clonotypes shared by all four sorted-subset donors showed higher generation probabilities than non-shared clonotypes. About 5% of naive CD4, roughly 3.6% of naive CD8, approximately 2% of memory CD4, and 0.4% of memory CD8 clonotypes were shared across several donors. Even with the large sequencing depth, rarefaction of the sorted-subset datasets indicated that sequencing was incomplete. Sampling was restricted to blood, and TCR repertoires in tissue are likely to differ from TCR repertoires in blood.

Using the deep immunoSEQ assay, TCR CDR3 regions were amplified from genomic DNA by multiplex PCR. Genomic DNA extracted from each cell subset was distributed evenly over all wells of several immunoSEQ 96-well plates, and each plate served as one replicate. For sorted subsets, about 200 ng genomic DNA, equal to 25,000 to 35,000 T cell genomes, was loaded into each replicate PCR. The purified libraries were quantified using a Qubit 3.0 fluorometer, sized with a Bioanalyzer 2100, and then quantified again using the KAPA Library Quantification kit. Each immunoSEQ 96-well plate was sequenced on its own single-read 150-cycle Illumina NextSeq 550 flow cell. Per the original workflow: The immunoSEQ output contained only junctional sequences without quality scores, so filtering could not match that applied to full-length reads. To assign V/J genes and CDR3, sequences were annotated using PyIR, a Python wrapper for IgBLAST v1.9, with IMGT germline references. Any read was removed if the V/J assignment was weak (E-value above 1e-6), the CDR3 was missing, or the read contained stop codons, out-of-frame junctions, or ambiguous translated residues. V3J clonotypes were defined as sequences sharing the same inferred V gene, J gene, and CDR3 amino acid sequence. Percentage overlap between repertoires was computed as shared unique clonotypes divided by the size of the smaller repertoire. RTK rarefaction, the Chao1 estimator, and Recon v2.1 estimates of unobserved clonotypes were used to assess repertoire richness. Generation probabilities for all TCRbeta clonotypes obtained by the gDNA method from four donors were computed using OLGA. This immuneACCESS table, as held by TCRdb, lists in-frame sequences with V and J called but not all clones. Of the missing ones, under half trace to an unresolved V gene in checked studies; the others have no known cause. Clone size and V and J calls were adopted from that table, with D and trimming inferred from the DNA. A total of about a million clones appear in this sample, roughly 77% of them only once. Of the sample, 0.7% to 0.95% falls within the top ten clones.

Specimen: memory CD4+ T cells from PBMCs. The sample's cell subset or site label, decoded: CD45RA-negative fraction. This receptor was identified in a young man in good health. Some clones in this sample may be carry-over from other donors' samples. The rearranged segments are TRBV27 and TRBJ1-5; the D gene is not confidently resolved. In nucleotide form, the sequence is TGTGCCAGCAGTTTAGTTCATCCGGGGAACCCTTCGTCGTCTAATCAGCCCCAGCATTTT. Translated, this is CASSLVHPGNPSSSNQPQHF.